This passage covers 26 T cell receptor beta chains from one sample sequenced in a study of shared clonotypes between healthy human individuals. Sequencing was performed with immunoSEQ multiplex PCR; in TCRdb, only in-frame clones are kept and a portion is missing. There are some 2.4 million clones in the sample; 93% occur only once, and approximately 0.37% lies in the top ten. Material: naive CD4+ T cells from PBMCs. The subset is: CD45RA+ positively selected. These TCRs come from a young man in good health. Some clones in this sample may be carry-over from other donors' samples.

The J gene is TRBJ1-1, the V gene TRBV9; 7 positions match TRBD1. The V gene end was trimmed by 1 base and the J gene end by 6 bases; junction bases not matched to a gene: 18. The CDR3 runs to 18 residues. CDR1 and CDR2 from the germline V gene are SGDLS and YYNGEE. The CDR3 spells CASSVQWDSLGGKSEAFF. Here the CDR3 DNA reads TGTGCCAGCAGCGTACAGTGGGACAGTTTGGGCGGAAAGTCTGAAGCTTTCTTT.

As to this clone: Other DNA sequences in this specimen translate into the identical CDR3. This chain joins TRBV5-1 and TRBJ2-7; 9 positions match TRBD2. The CDR3 extends over 15 amino acids. Germline CDR1 and CDR2: SGHRS and YFSETQ. Germline trimming cut 0 bases from V and 1 base from J; bases unmatched to any gene: 2. For the CDR3, the DNA is TGCGCCAGCAGCTTGGTCCTAGCGGGATCCTACGAGCAGTACTTC. Its protein is CASSLVLAGSYEQYF.

This clone has a handful of counts. The chain is built from TRBV28 and TRBJ2-1; a weak D match, TRBD2 (6 bases). This CDR3 contains 14 residues. V was pared by 2 bases and J by 7 bases, with 12 bases between. Germline V gene lookup returns CDR1 MDHEN and CDR2 SYDVKM. CDR3 sequence: CASSLPGSWNEQFF. In DNA, the CDR3 is TGTGCCAGCAGTTTACCCGGGAGCTGGAATGAGCAGTTCTTC.

In its sample, this clone was seen once. The chain joins TRBV30 to TRBJ2-5; D not certain. CDR1 and CDR2 from the germline V gene are GTSNPN and SVGIG (reference sequence). V was pared by 0 bases and J by 9 bases, with 8 bases between. The CDR3 consists of 11 residues. CDR3 loop: CAWSVSDAQYF. As DNA, the CDR3 is TGTGCCTGGAGTGTATCCGATGCCCAGTACTTC.

In DNA, the CDR3 is TGTGCCAGCAGTTACACCAGGGACAGGGCAGATACGCAGTATTTT. Amino acids: CASSYTRDRADTQYF. This chain connects TRBV6-5 to TRBJ2-3; 9 bases are shared with TRBD1. CDR1 is MNHEY, CDR2 SVGAGI, per germline. The junction had 4 bases not matched to a gene; V was cut back by 2 bases and J by 4 bases. This CDR3 is built from 15 residues.

The CDR3 here is CASSTMGDTDTQYF. CDR3 coding DNA: TGTGCCAGCAGCACGATGGGGGACACAGATACGCAGTATTTT. The chain links TRBV9 to TRBJ2-3; possibly TRBD1 or TRBD2 for D (5 bases each). Deletions cut 4 bases from V and 2 bases from J, with 11 bases between. The CDR3 runs to 14 residues. Looked up from germline, CDR1 is SGDLS and CDR2 is YYNGEE.

This chain links TRBV11-3 with TRBJ2-1, with D perhaps being TRBD1 or TRBD2 (5 bases each). CDR1 is SGHNT and CDR2 is YENEEA in the germline V gene. The CDR3 length is 15 residues. V lost 2 bases and J 5 bases, leaving 13 bases between the germline ends. The CDR3 is CASSLLRDQNNEQFF. For the CDR3, the DNA is TGTGCCAGCAGCTTATTACGGGACCAGAACAATGAGCAGTTCTTC. The full variable domain, with the rest looked up from reference TRBV11-3 and TRBJ2-1, is EAGVVQSPRYKIIEKKQPVAFWCNPISGHNTLYWYLQNLGQGPELLIRYENEEAVDDSQLPKDRFSAERLKGVDSTLKIQPAELGDSAVYLCASSLLRDQNNEQFFGPGTRLTVL.

This chain links TRBV19 with TRBJ2-7; D might be TRBD2 (6 bases). V shed 4 bases and J shed 5 bases, with 12 bases lying between them. This CDR3 has 13 amino acids. Germline CDR1 and CDR2: LNHDA and SQIVND (reference sequence). CDR3 DNA: TGTGCCAGTAGTAACGCGGGGAGTAACGAGCAGTACTTC. The encoded protein is CASSNAGSNEQYF.

The gene calls are TRBV7-2 and TRBJ2-1; 13 nucleotides match TRBD2. The CDR3 length is 15 residues. V was clipped by 5 bases and J by 8 bases; unmatched bases: 6. Germline values: CDR1 SGHTA, CDR2 FQGNSA. DNA for the CDR3: TGTGCCAGCAGCCCCCGGACTAGCGGGAGCTATGAGCAGTTCTTC. Translating gives CASSPRTSGSYEQFF.

The V gene is TRBV5-4, the J gene TRBJ2-1, with TRBD2 matching over 10 bases. This CDR3 is built from 15 residues. Germline V gene lookup returns CDR1 SGHNT and CDR2 YYREEE (reference sequence). V trimming: 4 bases; J trimming: 4 bases; junction bases outside the gene matches: 5. The CDR3: CASSRDSGRYNEQFF. The DNA of the CDR3 is TGTGCCAGCAGCCGTGATAGCGGGAGGTACAATGAGCAGTTCTTC.

This chain connects TRBV11-2 to TRBJ2-2; 11 bases fit TRBD1. CDR3 size: 16 residues. After removal of 3 bases from V and 7 bases from J, the junction contained 7 bases not matched to a gene. CDR1 is SGHAT, CDR2 FQNNGV, per germline. The CDR3 DNA reads TGTGCCAGCAGCTTGCTCCGGGACAGGGGGGTCGGGGAGCTGTTTTTT. Its translation: CASSLLRDRGVGELFF.

The V gene is TRBV5-8, the J gene TRBJ1-5; D may be TRBD1 (6 bases). Germline CDR1 is SGHTS and CDR2 is YDEGEE. Trimming removed 3 bases from V and 6 bases from J, with 10 bases in between. The CDR3 is 13 amino acids. For the CDR3, the DNA is TGTGCCAGCAGCTCAGGGACAATTCAGCCCCAGCATTTT. This encodes CASSSGTIQPQHF.

This chain joins TRBV28 and TRBJ1-5; the match to TRBD1 covers 10 bases. The CDR3 is made up of 16 amino acids. Per the germline V gene, CDR1 is MDHEN and CDR2 is SYDVKM. V lost 5 bases and J lost 1; bases outside the gene matches: 5. The CDR3 loop is CASSDRGQGSNQPQHF. CDR3 nucleotides: TGTGCCAGCAGTGACAGGGGGCAGGGGAGCAATCAGCCCCAGCATTTT.

The CDR3 spells CASSLTGDNQPQHF. CDR3 coding DNA: TGTGCCAGCAGCTTAACGGGGGACAATCAGCCCCAGCATTTT. The chain is built from TRBV7-3 and TRBJ1-5; a possible D gene is TRBD1 (5 bases). The length of the CDR3 is 14 residues. The V gene's germline CDR1 is SGHTA and CDR2 FQGTGA. The ends were cut back, 0 bases at V and 3 bases at J, with 6 bases in the middle.

This chain joins TRBV29-1 and TRBJ2-5, with D perhaps given as TRBD1 or TRBD2 (5 bases each). The DNA matches TRBJ2-7 better at its end, which makes the J call doubtful. The CDR3 loop spans 12 amino acids. Germline loops: CDR1 SQVTM, CDR2 ANQGSEA. The CDR3 sequence: CSVSRDGYEQYF. CDR3 coding DNA: TGCAGCGTTTCTCGGGACGGCTACGAGCAGTACTTC.

CDR3 coding DNA: TGTGCCAGCAGCCCACAAGGACTAGCGGGAGGGCCCCTACCGAACACCGGGGAGCTGTTTTTT. This codes for CASSPQGLAGGPLPNTGELFF. The chain carries TRBV7-3 and TRBJ2-2; TRBD2 agrees at 15 bases. Germline assignment: CDR1 SGHTA and CDR2 FQGTGA. This CDR3 comprises 21 residues. The ends lost 5 bases at V and 0 bases at J; junction bases unmatched: 13.

The J gene is TRBJ2-5, the V gene TRBV30; a possible D gene is TRBD1 (5 bases). The last part of the DNA fits TRBJ2-7 better; the J call may be wrong. The germline V gene has CDR1 GTSNPN and CDR2 SVGIG (reference sequence). CDR3 length: 16 residues. The DNA for the CDR3 is TGTGCCTGGAGCCCCATTGGGGCCCTGGGCGGCTACGAGCAGTACTTC. Its translation: CAWSPIGALGGYEQYF.

The chain couples TRBV27 to TRBJ2-1; 7 nucleotides align to TRBD1. CDR1 is MNHEY and CDR2 is SMNVEV in the germline V gene (reference sequence). The CDR3 has 15 residues. V lost 5 bases to trimming and J lost 5 bases; unmatched junction nucleotides: 9. The CDR3 loop is CASSPRTGDNNEQFF. CDR3 DNA sequence: TGTGCCAGCAGTCCTCGGACAGGAGACAACAATGAGCAGTTCTTC.

The chain couples TRBV7-7 to TRBJ2-7; 11 nucleotides match TRBD1. This CDR3 is 15 amino acids long. Germline-derived CDR1 and CDR2 are SSHAT and FNYEAQ (reference sequence). V shed 5 bases, J shed 0 bases, and the junction held 3 bases outside the gene matches. The CDR3 sequence: CASSPGQGVSYEQYF. The CDR3 coding sequence is TGTGCCAGCAGCCCGGGACAGGGGGTCTCCTACGAGCAGTACTTC.

The chain is built from TRBV6-1 and TRBJ1-4, with 10 positions matching TRBD1. CDR1 and CDR2 from the germline V gene are MNHNS and SASEGT. The CDR3 runs to 15 residues. V was pared by 4 bases and J by 5 bases, with 4 bases of the junction left unmatched. This CDR3 reads CASSVTGQGNEKLFF. CDR3 coding DNA: TGTGCCAGCAGTGTTACGGGACAGGGGAATGAAAAACTGTTTTTT.

Note on this clone: The sample contains more than one DNA sequence encoding this CDR3. V usage is TRBV29-1 and J usage is TRBJ2-3; 8 positions match TRBD2. Germline V gene lookup returns CDR1 SQVTM and CDR2 ANQGSEA. The trim removed 7 bases at V and 1 base at J, leaving 1 base unmatched. The CDR3 runs 12 residues. This CDR3 reads CSATSGTDTQYF. In DNA, the CDR3 is TGCAGCGCGACTAGCGGCACAGATACGCAGTATTTT.

On this clone itself: A junction end diverges from the germline sequence, so it may reflect a read error. This rearrangement joins TRBV30 to TRBJ2-1; D ambiguous. The CDR3 consists of 14 residues. Per the germline V gene, CDR1 is GTSNPN and CDR2 is SVGIG (reference sequence). In DNA, the CDR3 is TGTGCCTGGATGAAGGACCGAGTACACAATGAGCGGTTCTTC. As protein: CAWMKDRVHNERFF.

The chain combines TRBV5-6 with TRBJ2-7, with D perhaps TRBD1 (6 bases). The CDR3 length is 13 residues. Germline V lookup: CDR1 SGHDT, CDR2 YYEEEE. V lost 3 bases and J lost 6, with 13 bases in between. The CDR3 is CASSSGQSAEQYF. Written as DNA, the CDR3 is TGTGCCAGCAGCTCTGGACAGTCAGCCGAGCAGTACTTC.

The J gene is TRBJ1-3, the V gene TRBV23-1; weak D call: TRBD1 (6 bases). TRBV23-1 is an open reading frame whose function is uncertain. The CDR3 consists of 15 residues. Trimming removed 3 bases from V and 0 bases from J, with 9 bases in between. In DNA form, the CDR3 reads TGCGCCAGCAGTCATGGGGGCAGCTCTGGAAACACCATATATTTT. Translated: CASSHGGSSGNTIYF.

In the case of this clone: One end of the junction varies from germline; a read error may be responsible. The V call is TRBV5-1, the J call TRBJ1-1; weak D call: TRBD1 (5 bases). The CDR3 contains 14 residues. Germline V gene lookup returns CDR1 SGHRS and CDR2 YFSETQ. CDR3 in amino acids: CTSSLVGRETEAFF. The CDR3 DNA reads TGCACCAGCAGCTTGGTGGGACGGGAAACAGAAGCTTTCTTT.

Points on this clone: The same CDR3 also results from other DNA sequences found in this sample. This chain links TRBV20-1 with TRBJ2-5; no clear D gene. The CDR3 is made up of 11 amino acids. Germline loops: CDR1 DFQATT, CDR2 SNEGSKA (reference sequence). The V end lost 6 bases, the J end lost 1 base, and 6 bases lay between the germline ends. Written as DNA, the CDR3 is TGCAGTGCCGGACCCCAAGAGACCCAGTACTTC. It translates to CSAGPQETQYF.